The 29 T cell receptor beta chains listed next were all sequenced from one sample in a study of blood T cell repertoires in COVID-19. Data came from immunoSEQ multiplex PCR; TCRdb stores just in-frame clones and leaves some out. The sample holds approximately 110,000 clones, around four fifths seen once. The sample taken for sequencing was peripheral blood. The receptors come from an older man with COVID-19, enrolled during active disease.

This clone was counted once. The rearrangement links TRBV3-1 (or the pseudogene TRBV3-2) to TRBJ1-2; D gene uncertain. V lost 4 bases, J lost 4 bases, and 13 bases lay in between. The CDR3 is made up of 14 amino acids. CDR1 and CDR2 (germline): LGHDT, YNNKEL (reference sequence). The CDR3 bases are TGTGCCAGCAGCCCCACCGGCAGCGGCTATGGCTACACCTTC. Its translation is CASSPTGSGYGYTF.

CDR3 sequence reads: CAISRVNTEAFF. CDR3 DNA: TGTGCCATCAGCAGGGTGAACACTGAAGCTTTCTTT. The gene calls are TRBV10-3 and TRBJ1-1, with D perhaps matching TRBD1 (5 bases). Looked up from germline, CDR1 is ENHRY and CDR2 is SYGVKD. With 6 bases removed from V and 0 bases from J, the gap between germline ends came to 5 bases. This CDR3 contains 12 residues.

J is TRBJ1-1 and V is TRBV7-8, with 7 bases matching TRBD1. This CDR3 comprises 15 residues. J was trimmed by 6 bases and V by 1 base; bases with no gene match: 8. Germline CDR1 is SGHVS and CDR2 is FQNEAQ. The CDR3 reads CASSLVGQGDAEAFF. The CDR3, as DNA: TGTGCCAGCAGCTTAGTAGGGCAGGGGGACGCTGAAGCTTTCTTT.

A few counts support this clone. The V gene is TRBV7-3, the J gene TRBJ2-7; D may be TRBD2 (5 bases). Germline assignment: CDR1 SGHTA and CDR2 FQGTGA. Trimming took off 1 base at V and 1 base at J, with 11 bases between the two ends. The CDR3 contains 15 residues. CDR3 residues: CASSLSAGDSYEQYF. CDR3 nucleotides: TGTGCCAGCAGCTTAAGTGCCGGGGATTCCTACGAGCAGTACTTC.

V is TRBV13 and J is TRBJ2-7; the match to TRBD1 covers 10 bases. V shed 5 bases and J 2 bases; nucleotides not matched to a gene: 3. Germline lookup yields CDR1 PRHDT and CDR2 FYEKMQ (reference sequence). The CDR3 has 14 amino acids. In DNA, the CDR3 is TGTGCCAGCAGCGATGGACAGGGGGCCTACGAGCAGTACTTC. The encoded protein is CASSDGQGAYEQYF.

The CDR3: CASSPIQGSSYGYTF. As DNA, the CDR3 is TGTGCCAGCAGTCCCATCCAGGGGAGTTCATATGGCTACACCTTC. The chain carries TRBV28 and TRBJ1-2; the D gene is possibly TRBD1 (6 bases). Between the trimmed V and J ends, which lost 5 bases and 5 bases, there was a span of 18 bases. This CDR3 has 15 amino acids. From germline, CDR1 is MDHEN and CDR2 SYDVKM.

V gene TRBV28 combines with J gene TRBJ1-4; TRBD1 aligns across 9 bases. V lost 3 bases and J lost 5; bases outside the gene matches: 4. The length of the CDR3 is 15 residues. Germline V lookup: CDR1 MDHEN, CDR2 SYDVKM. CDR3 DNA sequence: TGTGCCAGCAGTTTCGCCGGGACAGGGAATGAAAAACTGTTTTTT. This encodes CASSFAGTGNEKLFF.

V is TRBV29-1 and J is TRBJ2-1; D remains unclear. The CDR3 has 10 amino acids. Germline CDR1 and CDR2: SQVTM and ANQGSEA. V dropped 7 bases and J dropped 8 bases, with 9 bases sitting between them. CDR3 DNA sequence: TGCAGCGCCCGAGTCGATGAGCAGTTCTTC. This encodes CSARVDEQFF.

The J gene is TRBJ1-4, the V gene TRBV6-5, with TRBD1 identical over 11 bases. V lost 2 bases to trimming and J lost 7 bases; unmatched junction nucleotides: 6. CDR1 MNHEY and CDR2 SVGAGI come from the germline V gene. The CDR3 consists of 16 residues. CDR3 bases: TGTGCCAGCAGTTACCTTCGGACAGGGGGCGGTGAAAAACTGTTTTTT. Protein sequence: CASSYLRTGGGEKLFF.

The chain employs TRBV5-8 and TRBJ2-1, with 7 positions matching TRBD2. Per germline, CDR1 SGHTS and CDR2 YDEGEE. There are 15 residues in the CDR3. V lost 2 bases, J lost 7 bases, and 9 bases stayed unmatched. In DNA form, the CDR3 reads TGTGCCAGCAGCTTCTTACTAGCGCCGGGAAATGAGCAGTTCTTC. Protein: CASSFLLAPGNEQFF.

V gene TRBV11-2 combines with J gene TRBJ2-3, with 10 nucleotides matching TRBD2. Germline CDR1 SGHAT, CDR2 FQNNGV. The CDR3 is 16 amino acids. V gave up 4 bases and J gave up 2 bases; unmatched junction bases: 6. The CDR3 DNA sequence: TGTGCCAGCAGCTATCAAGCGGGAGGGTCCACAGATACGCAGTATTTT. Translated, it gives CASSYQAGGSTDTQYF. Full variable domain (outside the CDR3, taken from reference TRBV11-2 and TRBJ2-3): EAGVAQSPRYKIIEKRQSVAFWCNPISGHATLYWYQQILGQGPKLLIQFQNNGVVDDSQLPKDRFSAERLKGVDSTLKIQPAKLEDSAVYLCASSYQAGGSTDTQYFGPGTRLTVL.

The chain has TRBV7-2 and TRBJ2-3; 8 positions agree with TRBD2. Unmatched junction bases numbered 14, after V lost 5 bases and J lost 4 bases. The germline V gene encodes CDR1 SGHTA and CDR2 FQGNSA. The CDR3 length is 17 residues. In DNA form, the CDR3 reads TGTGCCAGCAGCCCAGGAACGAGCGGGAGTAGGGCAGATACGCAGTATTTT. This codes for CASSPGTSGSRADTQYF.

The rearrangement uses TRBV19 and TRBJ1-1; 8 positions match TRBD1. The germline CDR1 and CDR2 sequences are LNHDA and SQIVND (reference sequence). Trimming cost V 5 bases and J 4 bases; bases outside gene matches: 3. The length of the CDR3 is 13 residues. CDR3 sequence: CASSDRGGTEAFF. Here the CDR3 DNA reads TGTGCCAGTAGTGACAGGGGAGGCACTGAAGCTTTCTTT.

The chain joins TRBV6-5 to TRBJ2-7, with D possibly matching TRBD1 (6 bases). The CDR3 length is 14 residues. V was cut by 5 bases and J by 2 bases, with 13 bases left in between. Germline loops: CDR1 MNHEY, CDR2 SVGAGI. The CDR3 DNA follows: TGTGCCAGCAGTCCTTTGACAGGACCCTACGAGCAGTACTTC. Translation gives CASSPLTGPYEQYF.

The rearrangement uses TRBV18 and TRBJ2-5; D might be TRBD1 (7 bases). V dropped 3 bases and J dropped 5 bases, with 13 bases sitting between them. The length of the CDR3 is 14 residues. Germline CDR1 and CDR2: KGHSH and LQKENI. The CDR3 region has the DNA TGTGCCAGCTCACCCGGACAGGAGGGCGAGACCCAGTACTTC. It is translated as CASSPGQEGETQYF.

V is TRBV5-1 and J is TRBJ2-1, with 12 bases fitting TRBD2. Germline values: CDR1 SGHRS, CDR2 YFSETQ. This CDR3 has 15 residues. The V segment lost 3 bases and the J segment 8 bases; nucleotides outside the gene matches: 6. The CDR3 is CASSSWTSGNDEQFF. CDR3 coding DNA: TGCGCCAGCAGCTCTTGGACTAGCGGGAACGATGAGCAGTTCTTC.

The chain couples TRBV7-9 to TRBJ1-3, with D possibly matching TRBD1 (5 bases). V lost 1 base, J lost 2 bases, and 6 bases lay in between. The germline V gene has CDR1 SEHNR and CDR2 FQNEAQ (reference sequence). CDR3 length equals 14 residues. Written as DNA, the CDR3 is TGTGCCAGCAGCTTAGTGGGGCCTGGAAACACCATATATTTT. Translated, it gives CASSLVGPGNTIYF.

The gene calls are TRBV5-4 and TRBJ2-3; 12 nucleotides align to TRBD2. Trimming cost V 3 bases and J 5 bases; bases outside gene matches: 10. CDR1 is SGHNT, CDR2 YYREEE, per germline (reference sequence). CDR3 length: 17 amino acids. As DNA, the CDR3 is TGTGCCAGCAGCTCGCTCTCACTAGCGGGAGGCGTAGATACGCAGTATTTT. Protein: CASSSLSLAGGVDTQYF.

V and J are TRBV9 and TRBJ2-1; 7 nucleotides align to TRBD2. This CDR3 spans 15 amino acids. Germline values: CDR1 SGDLS, CDR2 YYNGEE. V dropped 4 bases and J dropped 8; count of bases not matched to a gene: 12. The CDR3 spells CASSPFGGGIHEQFF. CDR3 coding DNA: TGTGCCAGCAGCCCCTTTGGGGGAGGGATTCATGAGCAGTTCTTC.

This rearrangement joins TRBV27 to TRBJ1-3; unclear D gene. Trimming shortened V by 2 bases and J by 0 bases, and 11 bases separated the two germline ends. The CDR3 contains 16 residues. The germline V gene has CDR1 MNHEY and CDR2 SMNVEV (reference sequence). For the CDR3, the DNA is TGTGCCAGCAGTTTAACCCCGCCGAGCTCTGGAAACACCATATATTTT. It is translated as CASSLTPPSSGNTIYF.

This clone showed up just a few times. This chain links TRBV6-2 or TRBV6-3 with TRBJ2-1, with TRBD1 matching over 7 bases. Germline-derived CDR1 and CDR2 are MNHEY and SVGEGT. The CDR3 runs to 15 residues. V lost 4 bases, J lost 0 bases, and 3 bases stayed unmatched. The CDR3 region is CASSFRDSSYNEQFF. CDR3 DNA: TGTGCCAGCAGTTTTCGGGACAGCTCCTACAATGAGCAGTTCTTC.

The chain joins TRBV7-9 to TRBJ1-1, with D uncertain. The CDR3 loop spans 14 amino acids. Germline lookup yields CDR1 SEHNR and CDR2 FQNEAQ (reference sequence). Trimming removed 5 bases at V and 0 bases at J, with 10 bases between. In DNA, the CDR3 is TGTGCCAGCAGCCGCTCGGGAGTGAACACTGAAGCTTTCTTT. Translated, it gives CASSRSGVNTEAFF.

The V gene is TRBV2, the J gene TRBJ1-1; TRBD1 matches at 10 bases. V shed 7 bases and J 1 base; nucleotides not matched to a gene: 3. This CDR3 spans 14 amino acids. Looked up from germline, CDR1 is SNHLY and CDR2 is FYNNEI. The CDR3 spells CASTRTGGNTEAFF. The DNA for the CDR3 is TGTGCCAGCACCCGGACAGGGGGGAACACTGAAGCTTTCTTT.

V usage is TRBV3-1 (or the pseudogene TRBV3-2) and J usage is TRBJ2-1, with TRBD2 matching over 8 bases. Germline CDR1 reads LGHDT; CDR2 reads YNNKEL (reference sequence). The J segment lost 3 bases and the V segment lost 0 bases, leaving 1 base of the junction unmatched. The CDR3 extends over 15 amino acids. Here the CDR3 reads CASSQEGTSYNEQFF. The CDR3 region has the DNA TGTGCCAGCAGCCAAGAGGGGACTAGCTACAATGAGCAGTTCTTC.

The CDR3 here is CASSPRGGRTRWEQYF. The CDR3 region has the DNA TGTGCCAGTAGTCCCCGGGGCGGGAGAACGAGGTGGGAGCAGTACTTC. The chain is built from TRBV19 and TRBJ2-7, with TRBD2 identical over 7 bases. The germline V gene has CDR1 LNHDA and CDR2 SQIVND (reference sequence). This CDR3 contains 16 residues. V was pared by 5 bases and J by 7 bases, with 17 bases of the junction left unmatched.

The CDR3 region has the DNA TGTGCCAGCAGTTACGTGTCAGGGACCTACGAGCAGTACTTC. The encoded protein is CASSYVSGTYEQYF. V usage is TRBV6-5 and J usage is TRBJ2-7; D possibly corresponds to TRBD1 (5 bases). V lost 2 bases, J lost 2 bases, and 10 bases lay in between. CDR1 is MNHEY, CDR2 SVGAGI, per germline. The CDR3 sequence is 14 residues long.

The sample holds a few counts of this clone. This chain joins TRBV5-5 and TRBJ2-5; D is unclear. This CDR3 spans 11 amino acids. Trimming pared 4 bases from V and 2 bases from J, leaving 3 bases between. Germline lookup yields CDR1 SGHKS and CDR2 YYEKEE (reference sequence). Here the CDR3 DNA reads TGTGCCAGCAGCACACAAGAGACCCAGTACTTC. Translating it yields CASSTQETQYF.

The chain carries TRBV4-2 and TRBJ1-1; possibly TRBD1 for D (6 bases). The germline V gene encodes CDR1 LGHNA and CDR2 YNFKEQ. This CDR3 is 15 amino acids long. Between the trimmed V and J ends, which lost 1 base and 4 bases, there was a span of 13 bases. In DNA form, the CDR3 reads TGTGCCAGCAGCCAAGCCGGCAGGGGACCCACTGAAGCTTTCTTT. Its protein is CASSQAGRGPTEAFF.

This chain uses TRBV28 with TRBJ2-7; 12 nucleotides align to TRBD2. This CDR3 is built from 16 residues. CDR1 MDHEN and CDR2 SYDVKM come from the germline V gene. The V and J ends lost 4 bases and 3 bases, in that order; junction bases with no gene match: 7. CDR3 coding DNA: TGTGCCAGCAGTTCCCCATCGACTAGCGGGGGCTACGAGCAGTACTTC. Its protein product is CASSSPSTSGGYEQYF.